This T cell receptor beta chain was found in a study of blood T cell repertoires in COVID-19. This clone was seen a single time. The method was immunoSEQ multiplex PCR; TCRdb's version includes in-frame clones alone and lacks a portion of them. The sample carries 150,000 to 180,000 clones, 83% recorded once. The germline CDR1 and CDR2 sequences are SGDLS and YYNGEE. This CDR3 region has 17 residues. V dropped 0 bases and J dropped 1; count of bases not matched to a gene: 7. The origin of this receptor is a woman in her fifties or sixties with COVID-19, enrolled during active disease. V and J are TRBV9 and TRBJ2-1, with 7 bases aligning to TRBD2. Sequencing was performed on peripheral blood. The CDR3 here is CASSVGNSGLSYNEQFF. CDR3 DNA sequence: TGTGCCAGCAGCGTAGGTAATAGCGGGCTGTCCTACAATGAGCAGTTCTTC.